The 15 T cell receptor beta chains below all came from one sample that was sequenced in a study of T cells in women clearing cervical HPV infection. The data were produced by immunoSEQ multiplex PCR, yet TCRdb's version contains in-frame clones alone and is incomplete. Found here are some 30,000 clones; the top ten clones hold more than 4%. Sequencing used blood buffy coat. Receptor source: a woman between 18 and 75 years old with a cervical HPV16 infection that either progressed to CIN3+ or cleared (not recorded which).

About this clone itself: The CDR3 end lies 3 residues beyond the end of the read and is filled in from the germline J gene. The chain joins TRBV20-1 to TRBJ2-2; D is uncertain. The germline V and J ends were trimmed by 6 bases and 6 bases, with 5 bases remaining between them. This CDR3 is built from 10 residues. CDR1 is DFQATT and CDR2 is SNEGSKA in the germline V gene (reference sequence). The sequenced CDR3 bases are TGCAGTGCCTTAGCCGGGGAG. This codes for CSALAGE. The entire CDR3 is CSALAGELFF.

As concerns this clone: The CDR3 end falls 3 residues outside the read, so it is completed with the germline J gene. The V call is TRBV2, the J call TRBJ2-5, with 9 bases that match TRBD1. The CDR3 contains 14 residues. V shed 5 bases, J shed 4 bases, and the junction held 5 bases outside the gene matches. Germline CDR1 SNHLY, CDR2 FYNNEI. This chain's CDR3 is CASSRQGVRETQYF. CDR3 DNA (partial): TGTGCCAGCAGTCGACAGGGGGTCCGAGAGACC.

The DNA read from the CDR3 is TGCGCCAGCAGCTCACGACAGGGATGGTCCTACGAG. Protein product: CASSSRQGWSYE. Given in full, the CDR3 is CASSSRQGWSYEQYF. The rearrangement uses TRBV5-1 and TRBJ2-7, with 7 bases identical to TRBD1. The read stops 3 residues short of the end of the CDR3; the missing end is completed from the germline J gene. Germline loops: CDR1 SGHRS, CDR2 YFSETQ. This CDR3 region has 15 residues. V gave up 3 bases and J gave up 1 base; unmatched junction bases: 7.

With regard to this clone: Coverage ceases 3 residues before the CDR3 finishes, and the germline J gene fills in the end. V and J are TRBV2 and TRBJ1-1, with 11 bases identical to TRBD1. Trimming took 8 bases from V and 4 from J; bases not matched to a gene: 12. The CDR3 covers 16 residues. In germline, CDR1 is SNHLY, CDR2 FYNNEI. The CDR3 spells CASGRDRGLVGTEAFF. The CDR3 bases that were read are TGTGCCAGCGGTCGGGACAGGGGGTTAGTCGGCACTGAA.

About this clone: The read ends 3 residues before the CDR3 terminus; that terminus is restored from the germline J gene. Other nucleotide sequences in the sample specify the same CDR3. This chain connects TRBV5-1 to TRBJ1-2; 7 bases fit TRBD1. The CDR3 has 14 residues. Per germline, CDR1 SGHRS and CDR2 YFSETQ. The CDR3 loop is CASSLGIDRAGYTF. CDR3 DNA (partial): TGCGCCAGCAGCTTGGGTATTGACAGGGCGGGC.

As regards this clone: The sequence runs out 3 residues before the end of the CDR3; the remainder is reconstructed from the germline J gene. The chain joins TRBV20-1 to TRBJ1-6; 11 nucleotides match TRBD1. There are 17 residues in the CDR3. CDR1 and CDR2 (germline): DFQATT, SNEGSKA (reference sequence). J was trimmed by 6 bases and V by 0 bases; bases with no gene match: 7. The CDR3 protein is CSARDPRGQGGNSPLHF. Partial CDR3 DNA: TGCAGTGCTAGAGATCCAAGGGGACAGGGGGGTAATTCACCC.

In the case of this clone: With the read ending 3 residues before the CDR3 end, the germline J gene is used to fill in that end. The gene calls are TRBV30 and TRBJ2-7; 9 bases are a match to TRBD2. V lost 1 base, J lost 4 bases, and 14 bases stayed unmatched. The CDR3 loop spans 17 amino acids. Germline values: CDR1 GTSNPN, CDR2 SVGIG (reference sequence). This chain's CDR3 is CAWSEDRGGGSRYEQYF. Partial CDR3 DNA: TGTGCCTGGAGTGAAGATCGCGGGGGGGGTTCGAGATACGAG. The complete variable domain, with remaining parts taken from reference TRBV30 and TRBJ2-7, reads SQTIHQWPATLVQPVGSPLSLECTVEGTSNPNLYWYRQAAGRGLQLLFYSVGIGQISSEVPQNLSASRPQDRQFILSSKKLLLSDSGFYLCAWSEDRGGGSRYEQYFGPGTRLTVT.

Points on this clone: With the read ending 3 residues before the CDR3 end, the germline J gene is used to fill in that end. V usage is TRBV7-6 and J usage is TRBJ1-4; D call uncertain. With 1 base removed from V and 0 bases from J, the gap between germline ends came to 6 bases. The CDR3 length is 15 residues. The germline V gene encodes CDR1 SGHVS and CDR2 FNYEAQ. CDR3 sequence: CASSLEGATNEKLFF. Partial CDR3 DNA: TGTGCCAGCAGCTTAGAGGGTGCAACTAATGAAAAA.

Points on this clone: The read is 3 residues too short to cover the CDR3 end, so that end is filled in from the germline J gene. The chain couples TRBV20-1 to TRBJ1-1; tentative D call: TRBD1 (6 bases). The CDR3 covers 14 residues. The germline V gene has CDR1 DFQATT and CDR2 SNEGSKA (reference sequence). V lost 0 bases, J lost 0 bases, and 8 bases lay in between. The sequenced part of the CDR3 DNA is TGCAGTGCTAGAGATGGACAGTTGAACACTGAA. It encodes CSARDGQLNTE. The whole CDR3 sequence reads CSARDGQLNTEAFF.

As regards this clone: The DNA ends 3 residues before the CDR3 does, and the rest of the CDR3 is filled in from the germline J gene. The chain carries TRBV7-9 and TRBJ1-1, with 8 positions matching TRBD1. After removal of 2 bases from V and 5 bases from J, the junction contained 4 bases not matched to a gene. Germline V gene lookup returns CDR1 SEHNR and CDR2 FQNEAQ (reference sequence). CDR3 length: 14 amino acids. Partial CDR3 DNA: TGTGCCAGCAGCTTACAGGGGGCAGAGACTGAA. Protein: CASSLQGAETE. The entire CDR3 protein is CASSLQGAETEAFF.

With regard to this clone: The sequence runs out 3 residues before the end of the CDR3; the remainder is reconstructed from the germline J gene. The chain uses TRBV14 and TRBJ1-2, with D perhaps TRBD1 (5 bases). The length of the CDR3 is 19 residues. CDR1 SGHDN and CDR2 FVKESK come from the germline V gene. CDR3 in amino acids: CASSQSYMWGTGLGPGYTF. The covered CDR3 bases are TGTGCCAGCAGCCAATCCTATATGTGGGGCACGGGACTAGGGCCGGGA.

Comment on this clone: The read falls 3 residues short of the CDR3 end, and the missing part is taken from the germline J gene. The chain uses TRBV6-2 or TRBV6-3 and TRBJ1-1, with TRBD1 as a possible D gene (5 bases). Germline CDR1 MNHEY, CDR2 SVGEGT. The CDR3 totals 15 residues. Trimming removed 5 bases from V and 5 bases from J, with 18 bases in between. CDR3 DNA (partial): TGTGCCAGCAGTAAACCAGGGTATAAGGGGACTGAA. Its protein is CASSKPGYKGTE. The full CDR3 sequence reads CASSKPGYKGTEAFF.

CDR3 residues: CASSRSGLPNTGELFF. The covered CDR3 bases are TGTGCCAGCAGCCGGTCGGGACTACCGAACACCGGGGAG. This chain joins TRBV7-8 and TRBJ2-2; TRBD2 matches 7 bases. The read is 3 residues too short to cover the CDR3 end, so that end is filled in from the germline J gene. Trimming cost V 5 bases and J 0 bases; bases outside gene matches: 6. This CDR3 comprises 16 residues. CDR1 is SGHVS and CDR2 is FQNEAQ in the germline V gene.

Regarding this clone: The read falls 3 residues short of the CDR3 end, and the missing part is taken from the germline J gene. The chain employs TRBV14 and TRBJ1-1; no firm D call. V lost 0 bases, J lost 1 base, and 9 bases lay in between. CDR1 SGHDN and CDR2 FVKESK come from the germline V gene. This CDR3 is built from 15 residues. The CDR3 protein is CASSQDRTANTEAFF. CDR3 bases read: TGTGCCAGCAGCCAAGATCGAACAGCGAACACTGAA.

Concerning this clone: The missing CDR3 end, 3 residues past where the read stops, is filled in from the germline J gene. The gene calls are TRBV11-1 and TRBJ2-3; 8 bases fit TRBD1. V shed 7 bases, J shed 0 bases, and the junction held 3 bases outside the gene matches. Germline V gives CDR1 SGHAT, CDR2 FQDESV (reference sequence). The CDR3 spans 14 residues. CDR3 sequence: CASIQGASTDTQYF. The CDR3 bases that were read are TGTGCCAGCATCCAGGGGGCGAGCACAGATACG.